The following is a TCR beta chain sequence with its context. This clone was observed a handful of times. Its antigen target is currently unknown. It has no much larger one-base neighbor in the sample; base qualities were not kept. For sorting, cells were stained with anti-CD3, anti-CD4, anti-CD8 and a Vbeta20 antibody from the IOTest Beta Mark kit and sorted on a FACSAria III to a purity above 98%. Mononuclear cells were isolated by Ficoll-Paque PLUS density gradient centrifugation from peripheral blood that had been collected in sodium heparin tubes. CD4+ Vbeta20+, CD4+ Vbeta20-, and CD8+ T cell fractions were FACS-sorted before TCRbeta deep sequencing. This specimen comes from a study of somatic mutations in T cells in chronic GVHD (dated by TCRdb to 2020 to 2022). Isolated genomic DNA was used for TCRbeta deep sequencing. The immunoSEQ assay, provided as a commercial service, was used for both TCRbeta CDR3 sequencing and the initial data processing. The paper's processing steps were these. Reads were demultiplexed, adapter and primer sequences were removed, similar clones were merged by frequency-ratio clustering, and V, D, J genes were annotated with IMGT. Entries here come from immuneACCESS through TCRdb and include only in-frame sequences with V and J called. Some clones fail to appear in such tables; in the studies checked, an unresolved V gene covers under half of the shortfall, and the cause of the remainder is unknown. That table gives V, J and clone size, and the DNA gave D and trimming. Here the sample has approximately 2,000 clones; around two thirds occur a single time. Of the sample, around 55% falls within the top ten clones.

CDR1 is given as SEHNR and CDR2 as FQNEAQ, both from the germline V gene (reference sequence). From cysteine to phenylalanine, the CDR3 is 16 amino acids long. Only the CDR3 DNA is retained, 48 bases long and in frame from the first base. Unmatched junction bases come to 4, with V trimmed by 3 bases and J by 0 bases. The TCR originated in a male patient aged 45-59 years with chronic graft-versus-host disease. After a transplant, some T cells may have been passed on by the graft donor. The chain was built from TRBV7-9 and TRBJ1-1, and 10 junction bases match TRBD1. Source material: CD8+ T cells from blood. The CDR3 loop reads CASSFRQGAMNTEAFF. The nucleotide sequence reads as follows: TGTGCCAGCAGCTTTCGACAGGGGGCTATGAACACTGAAGCTTTCTTT.